This entry features one T cell receptor beta chain sequence. This specimen belongs to a study of blood T cell repertoires in COVID-19. Across the study: COVID-19 samples, acute and convalescent, were from the United States, Italy and Spain. PBMCs, B-cell-depleted T cells, or T cells were the source of the cDNA or gDNA that made up the material.

Trimming removed 4 bases from V and 0 bases from J, with 13 bases in between. Germline CDR1 and CDR2: KGHSH and LQKENI. CDR3 length: 16 residues. Original analysis: The assay estimated nucleated cells by amplifying reference gene primers. The data were produced by immunoSEQ multiplex PCR, yet TCRdb's version contains in-frame clones alone and is incomplete. The DNA gave D and trimming, while V, J and clone size come from that table. The sample includes roughly 100,000 clones, roughly four fifths of them seen just once. This chain joins TRBV18 and TRBJ1-5; D might be TRBD1 (6 bases). Source material: peripheral blood. This TCR derives from a man between 70 and 80 years old with acute or convalescent COVID-19. This CDR3 is CASSQPGHNSNQPQHF. For the CDR3, the DNA is TGTGCCAGCTCACAACCGGGACATAATAGCAATCAGCCCCAGCATTTT. Supplemented by reference TRBV18 and TRBJ1-5, the full variable domain reads NAGVMQNPRHLVRRRGQEARLRCSPMKGHSHVYWYRQLPEEGLKFMVYLQKENIIDESGMPKERFSAEFPKEGPSILRIQQVVRGDSAAYFCASSQPGHNSNQPQHFGDGTRLSIL.